The 23 T cell receptor beta chains below come from one sample, sequenced in a study of brain metastases from non-small cell lung cancer. Assay: immunoSEQ multiplex PCR; the TCRdb copy retains only in-frame clones and omits some. Among around 2,900 clones listed, around 84% were seen once. The source material was primary lung tumor tissue. Receptor source: a donor at least 40 years old with non-small cell lung cancer.

The CDR3 sequence: CASSAASYEQYF. CDR3 DNA sequence: TGTGCCAGCAGTGCCGCCTCCTACGAGCAGTACTTC. This chain connects TRBV2 to TRBJ2-7; the D is unclear. The germline V gene has CDR1 SNHLY and CDR2 FYNNEI. The CDR3 loop spans 12 amino acids. Trimming took 4 bases from V and 0 from J, leaving 4 bases between them.

CDR3 DNA sequence: TGTGCCAGCAGTGAGGATCCCATACCCCGGGAACGTCAGCCCCAGCATTTT. Protein sequence: CASSEDPIPRERQPQHF. The chain carries TRBV6-1 and TRBJ1-5; D call uncertain. Germline-derived CDR1 and CDR2 are MNHNS and SASEGT. The germline V and J ends were trimmed by 3 bases and 6 bases, with 21 bases remaining between them. CDR3 length: 17 residues.

The count of this clone is one. Mismatch with germline at one junction end may stem from a read error. The rearrangement uses TRBV7-3 and TRBJ1-2; TRBD1 aligns across 12 bases. CDR1 and CDR2 (germline): SGHTA, FQGTGA. The CDR3 is 14 amino acids. CDR3: CASSPGTGGYGYIF. The DNA for the CDR3 is TGTGCCAGCAGCCCCGGGACAGGGGGCTATGGCTACATCTTC.

The chain employs TRBV7-3 and TRBJ2-1; D perhaps matches TRBD2 (6 bases). V was trimmed by 2 bases and J by 13 bases, leaving 12 bases between them. CDR3 length: 12 amino acids. Germline CDR1 SGHTA, CDR2 FQGTGA. CDR3 sequence: CASSLGRERQFF. The DNA for the CDR3 is TGTGCCAGCAGCTTAGGACGGGAGAGACAGTTCTTC.

The chain uses TRBV6-4 and TRBJ2-2; 7 bases line up with TRBD1. Germline CDR1 MRHNA, CDR2 SNTAGT. V shed 4 bases, J shed 5 bases, and the junction held 7 bases outside the gene matches. This CDR3 contains 15 residues. The CDR3 DNA reads as TGTGCCAGCAGTGTGCAGGGGGATAGTACCGGGGAGCTGTTTTTT. Translating gives CASSVQGDSTGELFF.

Concerning this clone: Compared with germline, one end of the junction differs, possibly owing to a read error. The V and J genes are TRBV23-1 and TRBJ2-3, with 14 nucleotides matching TRBD2. TRBV23-1 is labeled an ORF, and its function is uncertain. The length of the CDR3 is 16 residues. The chain's CDR3 is CASTQVGLAGADTQYF. CDR3 DNA: TGCGCCAGCACTCAAGTGGGACTAGCGGGAGCAGATACGCAGTATTTT.

V gene TRBV12-3 or TRBV12-4 combines with J gene TRBJ2-1; D remains ambiguous. The length of the CDR3 is 12 residues. Trimming left V 6 bases short and J 12 bases short, with 15 bases between. CDR3 DNA: TGTGCCAGCAGCCTAGACATCCTCGTGCAGTTCTTC. This gives the protein CASSLDILVQFF.

This clone is large. The same CDR3 arises from other DNA sequences in this sample as well. The gene calls are TRBV5-6 and TRBJ2-1, with a tentative D call TRBD2 (5 bases). V lost 0 bases, J lost 0 bases, and 10 bases lay in between. The CDR3 sequence is 16 residues long. Germline loops: CDR1 SGHDT, CDR2 YYEEEE. CDR3 region: CASSLDQRSSYNEQFF. CDR3 nucleotide sequence: TGTGCCAGCAGCTTGGATCAGCGGAGCTCCTACAATGAGCAGTTCTTC.

As concerns this clone: At the DNA level, this CDR3 is encoded by other sequences in the same sample as well. V usage is TRBV30 and J usage is TRBJ1-5, with D tentatively TRBD1 (5 bases). The ends were cut back, 0 bases at V and 2 bases at J, with 8 bases in the middle. The CDR3 is 14 residues long. Germline CDR1 GTSNPN, CDR2 SVGIG (reference sequence). CDR3 sequence: CAWSVQTGNQPQHF. CDR3 nucleotide sequence: TGTGCCTGGAGTGTCCAGACAGGCAATCAGCCCCAGCATTTT.

This clone has just one count. The chain has TRBV2 and TRBJ2-3; 11 nucleotides agree with TRBD1. V shed 8 bases, J shed 7 bases, and the junction held 8 bases outside the gene matches. The CDR3 is made up of 14 amino acids. Germline-derived CDR1 and CDR2 are SNHLY and FYNNEI. The DNA for the CDR3 is TGTGCCAGCGCCGGGGACAGGGGGAGAAATACGCAGTATTTT. Its protein product is CASAGDRGRNTQYF.

On this clone: Other DNA sequences in this sample translate to the same CDR3. The chain recombines TRBV3-1 (or the pseudogene TRBV3-2) with TRBJ2-7; a weak D match, TRBD2 (6 bases). The germline gives CDR1 LGHDT, CDR2 YNNKEL (reference sequence). Trimming removed 4 bases from V and 2 bases from J, with 18 bases in between. This CDR3 region has 16 residues. CDR3 amino acids: CASSLKGGQIAYEQYF. CDR3 sequence (DNA): TGTGCCAGCAGCCTCAAGGGAGGACAAATCGCCTACGAGCAGTACTTC.

CDR3 protein: CASSFGTGSGNTIYF. Written as DNA, the CDR3 is TGTGCCAGCAGTTTCGGGACAGGGTCTGGAAACACCATATATTTT. This chain connects TRBV28 to TRBJ1-3; 9 nucleotides align to TRBD1. Unmatched junction bases numbered 1, after V lost 3 bases and J lost 1 base. The V gene's germline CDR1 is MDHEN and CDR2 SYDVKM. The CDR3 extends over 15 amino acids.

On this clone: Other DNA sequences in the same sample also yield this CDR3. This sequence joins TRBV5-1 and TRBJ2-2; D is perhaps TRBD2 (6 bases). This CDR3 has 15 residues. V shed 2 bases and J shed 3 bases, with 11 bases lying between them. CDR1 and CDR2 from the germline V gene are SGHRS and YFSETQ. In DNA form, the CDR3 reads TGCGCCAGCAGCTTTTGGGGGGAGGACACCGGGGAGCTGTTTTTT. This translates into CASSFWGEDTGELFF.

As concerns this clone: One junction end disagrees with the germline gene, perhaps due to a read error. The chain uses TRBV28 and TRBJ2-2; 10 bases map to TRBD1. CDR1 and CDR2 (germline): MDHEN, SYDVKM. The CDR3 covers 17 residues. CDR3 sequence reads: CASSSGTGEFGTEELFF. CDR3 bases: TGTGCCAGCAGTTCCGGGACAGGGGAGTTTGGCACCGAGGAGCTGTTTTTT.

V is TRBV2 and J is TRBJ2-5, with D tentatively TRBD1 or TRBD2 (5 bases each). Looked up from germline, CDR1 is SNHLY and CDR2 is FYNNEI. V was clipped by 7 bases and J by 5 bases, with 11 bases between them. CDR3 size: 12 residues. CDR3: CASIGGEETQYF. CDR3 in DNA: TGTGCCAGCATTGGGGGAGAGGAGACCCAGTACTTC.

The CDR3 sequence is CAWSVRRLGEAFF. The DNA for the CDR3 is TGTGCCTGGAGTGTACGACGGCTTGGGGAAGCTTTCTTT. This chain joins TRBV30 and TRBJ1-1; unclear D gene. Trimming left V 0 bases short and J 8 bases short, with 13 bases between. CDR1 is GTSNPN and CDR2 is SVGIG in the germline V gene (reference sequence). The CDR3 sequence is 13 residues long. Drawing the rest from reference TRBV30 and TRBJ1-1, the complete variable domain is SQTIHQWPATLVQPVGSPLSLECTVEGTSNPNLYWYRQAAGRGLQLLFYSVGIGQISSEVPQNLSASRPQDRQFILSSKKLLLSDSGFYLCAWSVRRLGEAFFGQGTRLTVV.

This chain joins TRBV11-3 and TRBJ2-7; the D gene is possibly TRBD2 (5 bases). V was trimmed by 5 bases and J by 6 bases, leaving 20 bases between them. This CDR3 region has 15 residues. Germline values: CDR1 SGHNT, CDR2 YENEEA. The DNA for the CDR3 is TGTGCCAGCAGCCCAAGCGGAGGCACCCTAGGCGAGCAGTACTTC. Its protein is CASSPSGGTLGEQYF.

V is TRBV5-1 and J is TRBJ2-1; 11 bases agree with TRBD2. CDR1 and CDR2 (germline): SGHRS, YFSETQ. V lost 3 bases and J lost 2; bases outside the gene matches: 13. The CDR3 is 19 amino acids. The CDR3 DNA is TGCGCCAGCAGCTCTGTAGGGACTAGCGGAAGAGGGGCCTACAATGAGCAGTTCTTC. Its translation: CASSSVGTSGRGAYNEQFF.

J is TRBJ1-1 and V is TRBV7-9; D is undetermined. Germline V CDR1 and CDR2: SEHNR, FQNEAQ (reference sequence). This CDR3 contains 13 residues. V was clipped by 5 bases and J by 6 bases, with 13 bases between them. CDR3 in amino acids: CASSVREEAEAFF. The CDR3 DNA sequence: TGTGCCAGCAGCGTCCGGGAGGAAGCTGAAGCTTTCTTT.

The CDR3 nucleotides read TGTGCCATCAGTAGCAGGGGAGATGGTCAGCCCCAGCATTTT. Amino acids: CAISSRGDGQPQHF. V and J are TRBV10-3 and TRBJ1-5; D may be TRBD1 (6 bases). Germline assignment: CDR1 ENHRY and CDR2 SYGVKD. This CDR3 is 14 amino acids long. V gave up 5 bases and J gave up 6 bases, with 14 bases separating them.

This chain joins TRBV28 and TRBJ2-5; D possibly matches TRBD1 or TRBD2 (5 bases each). This CDR3 region has 14 residues. Germline V gene lookup returns CDR1 MDHEN and CDR2 SYDVKM. V was cut by 6 bases and J by 2 bases, with 13 bases left in between. The CDR3 here is CASSPTGPQETQYF. The CDR3 DNA sequence: TGTGCCAGCAGCCCTACGGGACCGCAAGAGACCCAGTACTTC.

V and J are TRBV5-4 and TRBJ2-1; TRBD2 matches 8 bases. J gave up 11 bases and V 2 bases, and 12 bases lay outside the gene matches. This CDR3 has 15 residues. The germline gives CDR1 SGHNT, CDR2 YYREEE (reference sequence). The DNA for the CDR3 is TGTGCCAGCAGCTTATCGGTAGCGGGAACCGATAAGCAGTTCTTC. This codes for CASSLSVAGTDKQFF.

The chain combines TRBV6-5 with TRBJ1-5; 7 bases fit TRBD1. The V segment lost 5 bases and the J segment 7 bases; nucleotides outside the gene matches: 8. Germline values: CDR1 MNHEY, CDR2 SVGAGI. The CDR3 contains 14 residues. The CDR3 coding sequence is TGTGCCAGCAGTCAGTGGCAGGGGGGCCAGCCCCAGCATTTT. It yields the protein CASSQWQGGQPQHF.